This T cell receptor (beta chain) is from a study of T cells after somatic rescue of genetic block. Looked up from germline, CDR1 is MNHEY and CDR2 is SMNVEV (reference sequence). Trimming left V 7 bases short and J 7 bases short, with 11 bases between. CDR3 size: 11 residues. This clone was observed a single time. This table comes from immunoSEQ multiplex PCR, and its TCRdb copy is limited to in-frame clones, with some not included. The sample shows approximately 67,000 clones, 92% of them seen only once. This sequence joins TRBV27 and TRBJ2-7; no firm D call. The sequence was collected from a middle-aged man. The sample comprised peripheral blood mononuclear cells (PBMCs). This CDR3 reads CASNSYGEQYF. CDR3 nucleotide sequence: TGTGCCAGCAACTCCTACGGGGAGCAGTACTTC.